The 13 T cell receptor beta chains presented below share a single source sample, sequenced in a study of CD8+CD57+ T cells in acquired aplastic anemia. Genomic DNA was employed as the template in profiling TCR beta VDJ and CDR3. TCRdb independently ran MiXCR on the reads; one entry per CDR3 protein. The data contain around 160,000 distinct CDR3 sequences, under 55% of them seen just once; the ten biggest clones take up approximately 2.9%. Before being chosen for sequencing, patients had shown CD8+CD57+ cell expansion by flow cytometry. Input material: sorted CD4+, CD8+, or CD8+CD57+ T cells (not recorded which) from PBMCs. These receptors all come from a human donor with aplastic anemia.

This clonotype was seen a single time. The junction and the germline gene differ at one end; a read error may be behind it. The chain is built from TRBV9 and TRBJ1-1; D ambiguous. Per the germline V gene, CDR1 is SGDLS and CDR2 is YYNGEE. The CDR3 contains 14 residues. This CDR3 reads CASNVGGMSTEAFF. As DNA, the CDR3 is TGTGCCAGCAACGTAGGCGGCATGAGCACTGAAGCTTTCTTT.

V gene TRBV15 combines with J gene TRBJ1-6; D possibly corresponds to TRBD1 (5 bases). Trimming cost V 0 bases and J 8 bases, with 17 bases left between them. The CDR3 is 17 amino acids. Germline CDR1 and CDR2: LNHNV and YYDKDF (reference sequence). The chain's CDR3 is CATSRDRGTSGHSPLHF. The DNA of the CDR3 is TGTGCCACCAGCAGAGATAGGGGTACCTCGGGCCATTCACCCCTCCACTTT.

Remarks on this clonotype: Since the CDR3 does not end with the conserved phenylalanine or tryptophan, this likely comes from a read error. The chain employs TRBV7-6 and TRBJ1-1; TRBD1 might be the D (6 bases). The CDR3 consists of 16 residues. The V gene lost 5 bases and the J gene lost 5 bases, with 21 bases spanning the gap. Looked up from germline, CDR1 is SGHVS and CDR2 is FNYEAQ. This chain's CDR3 is CASSPTDSPGMTEAFV. Written as DNA, the CDR3 is TGTGCCAGCAGCCCCACGGACAGCCCCGGTATGACTGAAGCTTTCGTT.

This clonotype has more than one count but fewer than ten. The V gene is TRBV24-1, the J gene TRBJ2-7; 15 bases align to TRBD2. Unmatched junction bases numbered 5, after V lost 5 bases and J lost 4 bases. This CDR3 has 16 residues. Germline values: CDR1 KGHDR, CDR2 SFDVKD. In DNA form, the CDR3 reads TGTGCCACCAGTGCATCTGGGACTAGCGGGAGGTACGAGCAGTACTTC. Translating it yields CATSASGTSGRYEQYF.

This clonotype was seen more than once but under ten times. J is TRBJ1-1 and V is TRBV2, with TRBD1 matching over 7 bases. The CDR3 loop spans 13 amino acids. Germline CDR1 is SNHLY and CDR2 is FYNNEI. With 5 bases clipped from V and 3 bases from J, the junction kept 3 bases outside the gene matches. The CDR3, as DNA: TGTGCCAGCAGTTCCGACAGGGACACTGAAGCTTTCTTT. Residues: CASSSDRDTEAFF.

This clonotype was counted many times. The CDR3 bases are TGTGCCAGCAGTGATCGTTCAGGGGGCAGTCAGCCCCAGCATTTT. It specifies CASSDRSGGSQPQHF. V usage is TRBV2 and J usage is TRBJ1-5; 8 nucleotides agree with TRBD1. From germline, CDR1 is SNHLY and CDR2 FYNNEI. The V and J ends lost 3 bases and 6 bases, in that order; junction bases with no gene match: 7. This CDR3 is built from 15 residues.

A single count supports this clonotype. The V and J genes are TRBV20-1 and TRBJ1-4, with D perhaps TRBD1 (6 bases). V was pared by 6 bases and J by 0 bases, with 17 bases between. The CDR3 spans 16 residues. CDR1 is DFQATT and CDR2 is SNEGSKA in the germline V gene (reference sequence). Written as DNA, the CDR3 is TGCAGTGCCCCCTACCCGAGGGGGGCAACTAATGAAAAACTGTTTTTT. Translating gives CSAPYPRGATNEKLFF.

A few counts support this clonotype. The chain links TRBV9 to TRBJ2-3, with 11 bases matching TRBD2. Losses at the gene ends were 0 bases for V and 1 base for J; bases not matched to a gene: 7. CDR1 and CDR2 (germline): SGDLS, YYNGEE. The CDR3 is 18 amino acids. CDR3 DNA sequence: TGTGCCAGCAGCGTAGCACTAGCGGGAGTTATAGGCACAGATACGCAGTATTTT. Protein product: CASSVALAGVIGTDTQYF.

A few counts support this clonotype. V gene TRBV10-3 combines with J gene TRBJ2-7, with D perhaps matching TRBD1 or TRBD2 (6 bases each). Germline CDR1 and CDR2: ENHRY and SYGVKD. The CDR3 is 16 residues long. Trimming removed 6 bases from V and 0 bases from J, with 18 bases in between. CDR3 sequence reads: CAISGSQGITSYEQYF. Here the CDR3 DNA reads TGTGCCATCAGCGGGAGTCAGGGGATAACCTCCTACGAGCAGTACTTC.

This clonotype was found many times. The chain recombines TRBV15 with TRBJ2-6; the D is unclear. Between the trimmed V and J ends, which lost 2 bases and 0 bases, there was a span of 11 bases. The CDR3 spans 17 residues. Germline V CDR1 and CDR2: LNHNV, YYDKDF (reference sequence). In nucleotides, the CDR3 is TGTGCCACCAGCAGATTGAAGTGGGCCTCTGGGGCCAACGTCCTGACTTTC. Translated, it gives CATSRLKWASGANVLTF.

The CDR3 nucleotides are TGTGCCACCTGGGACAGCCTGAACACTGAAGCTTTCTTT. Translated, it gives CATWDSLNTEAFF. J is TRBJ1-1 and V is TRBV15; 7 bases are shared with TRBD1. The V gene's germline CDR1 is LNHNV and CDR2 YYDKDF (reference sequence). This CDR3 has 13 residues. The V and J ends lost 8 bases and 0 bases, in that order; junction bases with no gene match: 3.

This clonotype is a singleton in its sample. The chain combines TRBV29-1 with TRBJ2-1; 15 positions agree with TRBD2. The V and J ends lost 7 bases and 5 bases, in that order; junction bases with no gene match: 9. Germline lookup yields CDR1 SQVTM and CDR2 ANQGSEA. This CDR3 is 16 amino acids long. CDR3: CSGAGTSGRLNNEQFF. For the CDR3, the DNA is TGCAGCGGGGCCGGGACTAGCGGGAGGCTTAACAATGAGCAGTTCTTC.

The chain uses TRBV20-1 and TRBJ1-2; 9 bases line up with TRBD1. CDR3 length: 14 residues. The germline CDR1 and CDR2 sequences are DFQATT and SNEGSKA (reference sequence). Unmatched junction bases numbered 13, after V lost 6 bases and J lost 8 bases. This CDR3 reads CSAWEQGAPRGYTF. DNA of the CDR3: TGCAGTGCGTGGGAACAGGGGGCGCCCCGGGGCTACACCTTC.